This TCR beta chain comes out of a study of shared clonotypes between healthy human individuals. V was cut by 6 bases and J by 16 bases, with 25 bases left in between. Germline V gives CDR1 MNHEY, CDR2 SVGAGI. The CDR3 covers 14 residues. The assay was immunoSEQ multiplex PCR, and TCRdb's table has in-frame clones only and misses some. The sample has around 2.1 million clones, approximately 96% seen once. Sequencing input: naive CD4+ T cells sorted from blood. This sample's subset: CD45RA+ positively selected. The TCR originated in a man aged 18 to 30 in good health. The chain recombines TRBV6-5 with TRBJ2-1; possibly TRBD2 for D (6 bases). CDR3 DNA sequence: TGTGCCAGCAGCTCAGGACCGGGAGTACCCTCCCCCTTCTTC. Protein: CASSSGPGVPSPFF.